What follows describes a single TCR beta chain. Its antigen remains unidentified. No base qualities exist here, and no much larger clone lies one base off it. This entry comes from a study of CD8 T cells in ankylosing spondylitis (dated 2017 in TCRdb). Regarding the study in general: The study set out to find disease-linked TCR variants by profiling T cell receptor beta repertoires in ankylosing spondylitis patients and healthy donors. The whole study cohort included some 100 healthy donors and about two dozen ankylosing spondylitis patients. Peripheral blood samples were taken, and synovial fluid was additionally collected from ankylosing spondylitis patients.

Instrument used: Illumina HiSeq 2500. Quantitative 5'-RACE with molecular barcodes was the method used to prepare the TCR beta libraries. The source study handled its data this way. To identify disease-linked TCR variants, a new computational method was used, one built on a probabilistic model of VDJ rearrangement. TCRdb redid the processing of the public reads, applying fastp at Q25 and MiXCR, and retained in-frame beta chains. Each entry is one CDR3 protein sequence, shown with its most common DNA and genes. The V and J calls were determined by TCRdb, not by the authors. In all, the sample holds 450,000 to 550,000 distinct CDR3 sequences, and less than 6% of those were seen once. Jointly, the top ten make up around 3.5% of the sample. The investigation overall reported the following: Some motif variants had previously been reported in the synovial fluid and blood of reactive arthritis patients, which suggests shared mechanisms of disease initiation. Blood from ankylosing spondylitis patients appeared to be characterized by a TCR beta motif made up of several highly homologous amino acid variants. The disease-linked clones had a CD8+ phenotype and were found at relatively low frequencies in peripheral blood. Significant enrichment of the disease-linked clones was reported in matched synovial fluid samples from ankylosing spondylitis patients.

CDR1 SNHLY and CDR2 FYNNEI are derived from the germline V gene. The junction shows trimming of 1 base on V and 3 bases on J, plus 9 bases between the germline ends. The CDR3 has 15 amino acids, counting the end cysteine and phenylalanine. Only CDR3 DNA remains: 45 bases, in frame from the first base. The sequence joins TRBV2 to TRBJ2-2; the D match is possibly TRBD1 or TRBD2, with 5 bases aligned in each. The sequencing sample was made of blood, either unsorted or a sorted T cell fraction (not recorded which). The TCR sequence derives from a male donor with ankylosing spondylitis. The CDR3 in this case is CASSEEGPDTGELFF. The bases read TGTGCCAGCAGTGAAGAGGGACCCGACACCGGGGAGCTGTTTTTT. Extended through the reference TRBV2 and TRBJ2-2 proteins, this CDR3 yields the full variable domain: EPEVTQTPSHQVTQMGQEVILRCVPISNHLYFYWYRQILGQKVEFLVSFYNNEISEKSEIFDDQFSVERPDGSNFTLKIRSTKLEDSAMYFCASSEEGPDTGELFFGEGSRLTVL.